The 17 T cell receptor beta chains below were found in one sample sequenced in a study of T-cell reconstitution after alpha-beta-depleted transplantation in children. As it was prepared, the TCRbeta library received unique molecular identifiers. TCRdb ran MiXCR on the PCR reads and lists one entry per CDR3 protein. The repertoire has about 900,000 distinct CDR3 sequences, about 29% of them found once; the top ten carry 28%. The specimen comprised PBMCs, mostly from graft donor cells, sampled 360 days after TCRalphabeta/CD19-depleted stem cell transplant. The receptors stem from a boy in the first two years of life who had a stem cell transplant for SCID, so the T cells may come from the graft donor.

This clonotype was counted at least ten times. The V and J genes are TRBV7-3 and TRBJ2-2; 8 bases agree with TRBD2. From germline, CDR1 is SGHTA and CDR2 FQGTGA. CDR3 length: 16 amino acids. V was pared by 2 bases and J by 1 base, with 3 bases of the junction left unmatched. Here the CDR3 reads CASSLGGGLNTGELFF. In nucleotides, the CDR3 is TGTGCCAGCAGCTTAGGCGGGGGGCTGAACACCGGGGAGCTGTTTTTT. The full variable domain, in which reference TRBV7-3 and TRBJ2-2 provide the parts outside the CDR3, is GAGVSQTPSNKVTEKGKYVELRCDPISGHTALYWYRQSLGQGPEFLIYFQGTGAADDSGLPNDRFFAVRPEGSVSTLKIQRTERGDSAVYLCASSLGGGLNTGELFFGEGSRLTVL.

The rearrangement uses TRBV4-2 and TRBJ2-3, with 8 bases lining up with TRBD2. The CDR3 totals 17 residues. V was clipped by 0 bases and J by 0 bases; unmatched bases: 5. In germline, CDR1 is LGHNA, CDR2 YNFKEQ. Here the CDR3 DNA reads TGTGCCAGCAGCCAAGAGGTAGCGGGGACTAGCACAGATACGCAGTATTTT. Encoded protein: CASSQEVAGTSTDTQYF.

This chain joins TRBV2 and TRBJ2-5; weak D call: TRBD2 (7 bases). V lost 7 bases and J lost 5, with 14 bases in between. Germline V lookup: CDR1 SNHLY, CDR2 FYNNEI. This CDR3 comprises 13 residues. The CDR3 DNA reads TGTGCCAGCAAGCCGGGGGGCGGGGAGACCCAGTACTTC. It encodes CASKPGGGETQYF.

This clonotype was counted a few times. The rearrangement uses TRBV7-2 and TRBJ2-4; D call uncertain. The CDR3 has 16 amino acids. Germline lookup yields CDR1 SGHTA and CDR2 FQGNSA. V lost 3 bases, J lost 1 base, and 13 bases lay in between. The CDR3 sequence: CASSFIPGFAKNIQYF. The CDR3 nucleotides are TGTGCCAGCAGCTTCATTCCAGGCTTTGCCAAAAACATTCAGTACTTC.

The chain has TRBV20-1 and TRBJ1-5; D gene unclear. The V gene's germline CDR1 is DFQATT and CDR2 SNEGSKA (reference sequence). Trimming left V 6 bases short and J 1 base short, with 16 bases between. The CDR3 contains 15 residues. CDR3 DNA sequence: TGCAGTGCCAGACGGGGTGAGGTCAGCAATCAGCCCCAGCATTTT. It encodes CSARRGEVSNQPQHF.

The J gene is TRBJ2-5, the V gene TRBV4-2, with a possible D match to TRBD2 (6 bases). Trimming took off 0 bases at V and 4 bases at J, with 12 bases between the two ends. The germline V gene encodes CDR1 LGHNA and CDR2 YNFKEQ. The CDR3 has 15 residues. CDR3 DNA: TGTGCCAGCAGCCAAGAAATCCTAGCGCGAGAGACCCAGTACTTC. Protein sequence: CASSQEILARETQYF.

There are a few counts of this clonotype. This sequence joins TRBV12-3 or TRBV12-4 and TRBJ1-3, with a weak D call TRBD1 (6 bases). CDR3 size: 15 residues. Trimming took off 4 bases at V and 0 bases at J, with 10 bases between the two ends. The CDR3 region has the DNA TGTGCCAGCAGTTCCGGGACAAGCTCTGGAAACACCATATATTTT. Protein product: CASSSGTSSGNTIYF.

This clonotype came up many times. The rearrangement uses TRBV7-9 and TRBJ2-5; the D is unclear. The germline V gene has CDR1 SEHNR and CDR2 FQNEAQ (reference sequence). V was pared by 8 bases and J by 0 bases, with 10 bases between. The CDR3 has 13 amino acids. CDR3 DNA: TGTGCCAGCCGAACCTCGAACCAAGAGACCCAGTACTTC. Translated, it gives CASRTSNQETQYF.

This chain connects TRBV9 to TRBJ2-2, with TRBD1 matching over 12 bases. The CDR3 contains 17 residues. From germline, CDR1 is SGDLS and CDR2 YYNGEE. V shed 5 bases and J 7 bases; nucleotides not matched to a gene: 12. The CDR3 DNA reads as TGTGCCAGCAGTGCCGCTAGGGACAGGGGGCAATTCGGGGAGCTGTTTTTT. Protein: CASSAARDRGQFGELFF.

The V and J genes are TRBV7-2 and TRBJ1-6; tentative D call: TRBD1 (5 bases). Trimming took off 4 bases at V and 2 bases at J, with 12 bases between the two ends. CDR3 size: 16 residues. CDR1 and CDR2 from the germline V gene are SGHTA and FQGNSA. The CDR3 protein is CASSSGGATYNSPLHF. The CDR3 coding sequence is TGTGCCAGCAGCTCCGGCGGGGCGACCTATAATTCACCCCTCCACTTT.

CDR3 region: CASRIRTGELFF. DNA for the CDR3: TGTGCCAGCAGAATCAGAACCGGGGAGCTGTTTTTT. The V and J genes are TRBV12-3 or TRBV12-4 and TRBJ2-2; D is undetermined. CDR3 length: 12 amino acids. V lost 6 bases and J lost 5, with 7 bases in between.

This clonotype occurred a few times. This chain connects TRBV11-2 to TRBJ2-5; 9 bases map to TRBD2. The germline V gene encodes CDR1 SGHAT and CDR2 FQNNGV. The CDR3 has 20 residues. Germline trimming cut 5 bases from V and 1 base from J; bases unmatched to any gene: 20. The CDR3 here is CASSLRPAGGLVKPQETQYF. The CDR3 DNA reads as TGTGCCAGCAGCCTCCGGCCAGCGGGGGGACTGGTGAAACCCCAAGAGACCCAGTACTTC.

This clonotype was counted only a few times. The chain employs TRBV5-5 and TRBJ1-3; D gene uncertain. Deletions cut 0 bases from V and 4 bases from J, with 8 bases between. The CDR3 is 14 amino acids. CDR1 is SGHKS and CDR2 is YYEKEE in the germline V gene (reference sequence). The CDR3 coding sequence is TGTGCCAGCAGCTTGGAGGAGCCCGGAAACACCATATATTTT. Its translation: CASSLEEPGNTIYF.

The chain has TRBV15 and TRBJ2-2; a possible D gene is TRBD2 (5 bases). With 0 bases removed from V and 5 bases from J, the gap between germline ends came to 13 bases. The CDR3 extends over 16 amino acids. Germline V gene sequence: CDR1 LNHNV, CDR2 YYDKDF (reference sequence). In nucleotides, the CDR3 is TGTGCCACCAGCAGAGAACCCCTAGCTGGTACCGGGGAGCTGTTTTTT. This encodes CATSREPLAGTGELFF.

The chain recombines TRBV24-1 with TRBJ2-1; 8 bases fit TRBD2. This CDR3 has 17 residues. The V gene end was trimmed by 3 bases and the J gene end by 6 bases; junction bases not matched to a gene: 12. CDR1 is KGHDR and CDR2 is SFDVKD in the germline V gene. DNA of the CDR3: TGTGCCACCAGTGATGGGGGAGCGGGGGTAAGGAGCAATGAGCAGTTCTTC. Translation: CATSDGGAGVRSNEQFF.

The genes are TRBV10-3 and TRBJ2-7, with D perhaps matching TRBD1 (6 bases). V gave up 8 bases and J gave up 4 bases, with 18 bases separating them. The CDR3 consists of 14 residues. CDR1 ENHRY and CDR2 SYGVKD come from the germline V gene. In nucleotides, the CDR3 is TGTGCCATCGGGGGCCCCCAAGGTCATTACGAGCAGTACTTC. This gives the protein CAIGGPQGHYEQYF.

CDR3: CASRGRGMNTEAFF. CDR3 sequence (DNA): TGTGCCAGCAGAGGGCGAGGGATGAACACTGAAGCTTTCTTT. This chain uses TRBV11-2 with TRBJ1-1; no definite D call. Germline loops: CDR1 SGHAT, CDR2 FQNNGV. This CDR3 contains 14 residues. V lost 6 bases, J lost 0 bases, and 11 bases lay in between.